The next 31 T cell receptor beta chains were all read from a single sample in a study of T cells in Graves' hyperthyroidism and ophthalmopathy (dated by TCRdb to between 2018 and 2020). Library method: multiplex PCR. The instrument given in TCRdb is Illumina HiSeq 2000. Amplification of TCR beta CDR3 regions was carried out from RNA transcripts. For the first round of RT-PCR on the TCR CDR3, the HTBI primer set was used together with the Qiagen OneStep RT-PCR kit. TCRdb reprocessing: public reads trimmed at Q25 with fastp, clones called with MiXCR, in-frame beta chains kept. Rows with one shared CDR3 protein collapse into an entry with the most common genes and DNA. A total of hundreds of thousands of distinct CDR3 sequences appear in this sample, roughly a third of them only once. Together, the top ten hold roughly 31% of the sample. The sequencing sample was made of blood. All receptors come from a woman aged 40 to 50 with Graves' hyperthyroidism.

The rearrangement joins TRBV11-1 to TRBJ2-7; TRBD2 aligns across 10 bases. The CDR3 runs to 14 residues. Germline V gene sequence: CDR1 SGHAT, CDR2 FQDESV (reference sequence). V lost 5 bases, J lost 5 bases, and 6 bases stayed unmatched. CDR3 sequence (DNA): TGTGCCAGCAGCGTAAAGCGGGAGGGGAACGAGCAGTACTTC. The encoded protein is CASSVKREGNEQYF.

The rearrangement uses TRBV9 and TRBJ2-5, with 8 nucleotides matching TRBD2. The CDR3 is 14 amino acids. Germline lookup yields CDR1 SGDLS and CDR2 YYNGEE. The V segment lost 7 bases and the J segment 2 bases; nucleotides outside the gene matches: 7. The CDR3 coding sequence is TGTGCCAGCTCACCAGCGGGAGCACAAGAGACCCAGTACTTC. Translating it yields CASSPAGAQETQYF.

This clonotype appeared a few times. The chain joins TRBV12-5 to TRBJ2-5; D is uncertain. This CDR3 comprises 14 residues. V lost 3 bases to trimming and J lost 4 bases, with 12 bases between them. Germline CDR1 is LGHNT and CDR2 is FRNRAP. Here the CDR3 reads CASGFVLGPETQYF. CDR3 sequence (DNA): TGTGCTAGTGGTTTTGTCCTAGGACCAGAGACCCAGTACTTC.

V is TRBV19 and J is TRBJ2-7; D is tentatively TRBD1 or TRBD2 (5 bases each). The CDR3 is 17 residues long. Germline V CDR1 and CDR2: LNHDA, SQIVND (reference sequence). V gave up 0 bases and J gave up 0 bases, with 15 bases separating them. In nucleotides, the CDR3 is TGTGCCAGTAGTATAGATTCGGGGACGGAGAGCTCCTACGAGCAGTACTTC. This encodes CASSIDSGTESSYEQYF. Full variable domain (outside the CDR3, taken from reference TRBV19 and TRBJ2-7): DGGITQSPKYLFRKEGQNVTLSCEQNLNHDAMYWYRQDPGQGLRLIYYSQIVNDFQKGDIAEGYSVSREKKESFPLTVTSAQKNPTAFYLCASSIDSGTESSYEQYFGPGTRLTVT.

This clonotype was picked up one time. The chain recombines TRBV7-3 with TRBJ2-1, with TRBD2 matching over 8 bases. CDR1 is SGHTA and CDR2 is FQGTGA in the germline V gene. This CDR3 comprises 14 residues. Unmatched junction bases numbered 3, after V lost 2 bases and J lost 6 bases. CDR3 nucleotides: TGTGCCAGCAGCTTATCCGGACTAGCCAATGAGCAGTTCTTC. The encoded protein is CASSLSGLANEQFF.

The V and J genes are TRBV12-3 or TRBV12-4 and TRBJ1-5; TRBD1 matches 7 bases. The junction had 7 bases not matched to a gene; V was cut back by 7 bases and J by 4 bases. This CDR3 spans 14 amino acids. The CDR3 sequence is CASKYGTDNQPQHF. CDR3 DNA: TGTGCCAGCAAATACGGGACAGATAATCAGCCCCAGCATTTT.

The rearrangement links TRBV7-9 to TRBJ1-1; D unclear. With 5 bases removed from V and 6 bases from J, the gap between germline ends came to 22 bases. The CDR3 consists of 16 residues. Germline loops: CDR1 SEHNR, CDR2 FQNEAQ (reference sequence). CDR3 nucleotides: TGTGCCAGCAGCCAAGAGTCCTCGGGGAGGGAGGCTGAAGCTTTCTTT. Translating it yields CASSQESSGREAEAFF.

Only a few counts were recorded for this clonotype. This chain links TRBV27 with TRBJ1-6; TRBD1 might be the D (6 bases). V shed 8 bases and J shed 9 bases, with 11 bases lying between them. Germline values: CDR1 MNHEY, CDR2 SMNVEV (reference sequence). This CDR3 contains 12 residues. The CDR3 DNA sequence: TGTGCCAGCGGAGGGGGAACTTCACCCCTCCACTTT. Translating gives CASGGGTSPLHF.

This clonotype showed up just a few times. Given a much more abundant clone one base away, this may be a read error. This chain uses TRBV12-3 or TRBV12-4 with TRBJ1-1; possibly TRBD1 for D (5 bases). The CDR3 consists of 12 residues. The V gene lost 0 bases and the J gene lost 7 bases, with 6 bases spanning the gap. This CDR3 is CASSLAGVEAFF. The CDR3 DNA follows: TGTGCCAGCAGTTTAGCAGGGGTTGAAGCTTTCTTT.

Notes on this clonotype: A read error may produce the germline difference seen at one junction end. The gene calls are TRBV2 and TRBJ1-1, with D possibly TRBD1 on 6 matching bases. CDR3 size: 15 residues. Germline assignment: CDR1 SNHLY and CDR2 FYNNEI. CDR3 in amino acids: CASTQGRYSNTKAFF. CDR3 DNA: TGTGCCAGCACCCAGGGGCGATACTCGAACACTAAAGCTTTCTTT.

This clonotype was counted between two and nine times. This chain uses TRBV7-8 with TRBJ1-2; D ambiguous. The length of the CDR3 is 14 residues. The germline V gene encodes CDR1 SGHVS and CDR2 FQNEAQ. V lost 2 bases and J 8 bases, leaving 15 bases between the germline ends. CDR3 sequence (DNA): TGTGCCAGCAGCTTAAATACGAGGGTCAGCGGCTACACCTTC. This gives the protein CASSLNTRVSGYTF.

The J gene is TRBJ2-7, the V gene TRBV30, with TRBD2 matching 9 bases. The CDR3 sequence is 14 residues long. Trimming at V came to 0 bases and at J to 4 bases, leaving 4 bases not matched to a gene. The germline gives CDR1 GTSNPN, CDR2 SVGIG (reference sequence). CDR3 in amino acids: CAWSVLAGMYEQYF. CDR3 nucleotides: TGTGCCTGGAGTGTCCTAGCGGGAATGTACGAGCAGTACTTC.

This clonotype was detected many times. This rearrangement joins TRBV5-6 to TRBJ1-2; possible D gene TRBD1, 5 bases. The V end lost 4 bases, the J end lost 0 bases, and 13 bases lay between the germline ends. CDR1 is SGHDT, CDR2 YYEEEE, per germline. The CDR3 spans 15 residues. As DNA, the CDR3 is TGTGCCAGCAGCCCCGGGACCAGTTCTAACTATGGCTACACCTTC. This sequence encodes CASSPGTSSNYGYTF.

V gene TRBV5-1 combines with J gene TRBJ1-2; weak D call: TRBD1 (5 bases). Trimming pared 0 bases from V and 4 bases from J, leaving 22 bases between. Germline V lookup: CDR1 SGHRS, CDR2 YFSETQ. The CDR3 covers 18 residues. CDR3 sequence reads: CASSLEPRDHVQVYGYTF. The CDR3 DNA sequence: TGCGCCAGCAGCTTGGAACCCCGGGACCACGTTCAAGTCTATGGCTACACCTTC.

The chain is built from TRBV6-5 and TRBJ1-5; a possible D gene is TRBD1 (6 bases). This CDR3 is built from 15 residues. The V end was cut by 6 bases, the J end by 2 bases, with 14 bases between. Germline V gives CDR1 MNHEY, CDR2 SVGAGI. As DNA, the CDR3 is TGTGCCAGCAGATTACTCCCAGGGGGCAATCAGCCCCAGCATTTT. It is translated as CASRLLPGGNQPQHF.

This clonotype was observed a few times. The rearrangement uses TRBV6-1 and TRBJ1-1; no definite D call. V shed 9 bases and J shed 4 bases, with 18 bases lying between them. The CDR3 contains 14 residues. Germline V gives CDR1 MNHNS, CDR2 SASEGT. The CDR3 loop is CASTPKSLGTEAFF. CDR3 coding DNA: TGTGCCAGTACCCCCAAGTCTTTGGGCACTGAAGCTTTCTTT.

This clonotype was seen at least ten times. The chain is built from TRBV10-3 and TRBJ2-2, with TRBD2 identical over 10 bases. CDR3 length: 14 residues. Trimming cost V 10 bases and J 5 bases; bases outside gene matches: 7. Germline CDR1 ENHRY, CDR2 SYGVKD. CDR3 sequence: CATAEREGTGELFF. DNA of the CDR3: TGTGCCACCGCGGAGCGGGAGGGAACCGGGGAGCTGTTTTTT.

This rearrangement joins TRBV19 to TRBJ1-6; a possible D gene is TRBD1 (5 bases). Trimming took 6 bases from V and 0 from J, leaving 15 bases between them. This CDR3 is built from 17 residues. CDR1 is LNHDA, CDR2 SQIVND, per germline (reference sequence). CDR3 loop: CASSPRQQSSYNSPLHF. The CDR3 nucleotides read TGTGCCAGTAGCCCCCGACAGCAGAGCTCCTATAATTCACCCCTCCACTTT.

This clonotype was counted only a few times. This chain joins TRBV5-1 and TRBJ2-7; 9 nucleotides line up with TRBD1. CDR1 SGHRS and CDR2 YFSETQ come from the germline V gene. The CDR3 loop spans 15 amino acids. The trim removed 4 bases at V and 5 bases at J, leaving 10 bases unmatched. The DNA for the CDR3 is TGCGCCAGCAGCACCGATAGGACAGGGGTGGACGAGCAGTACTTC. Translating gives CASSTDRTGVDEQYF. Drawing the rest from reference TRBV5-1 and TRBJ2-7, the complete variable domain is KAGVTQTPRYLIKTRGQQVTLSCSPISGHRSVSWYQQTPGQGLQFLFEYFSETQRNKGNFPGRFSGRQFSNSRSEMNVSTLELGDSALYLCASSTDRTGVDEQYFGPGTRLTVT.

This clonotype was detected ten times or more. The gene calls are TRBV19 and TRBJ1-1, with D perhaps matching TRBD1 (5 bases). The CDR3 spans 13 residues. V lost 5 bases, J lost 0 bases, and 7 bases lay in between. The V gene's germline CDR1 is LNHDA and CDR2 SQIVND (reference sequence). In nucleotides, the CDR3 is TGTGCCAGTAGTCAACAGGTGAACACTGAAGCTTTCTTT. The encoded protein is CASSQQVNTEAFF.

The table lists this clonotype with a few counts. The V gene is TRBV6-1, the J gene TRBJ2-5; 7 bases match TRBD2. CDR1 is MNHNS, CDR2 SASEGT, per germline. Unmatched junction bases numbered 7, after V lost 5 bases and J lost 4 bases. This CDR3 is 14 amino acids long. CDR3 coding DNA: TGTGCCAGCAGTTTACGGGGGGAGGGAGAGACCCAGTACTTC. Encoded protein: CASSLRGEGETQYF.

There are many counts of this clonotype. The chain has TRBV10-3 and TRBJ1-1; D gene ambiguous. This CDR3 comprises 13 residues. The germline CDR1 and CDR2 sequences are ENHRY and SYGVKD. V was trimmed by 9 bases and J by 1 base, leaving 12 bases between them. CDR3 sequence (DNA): TGTGCCATAGGAGGGAGCCCGAACACTGAAGCTTTCTTT. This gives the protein CAIGGSPNTEAFF.

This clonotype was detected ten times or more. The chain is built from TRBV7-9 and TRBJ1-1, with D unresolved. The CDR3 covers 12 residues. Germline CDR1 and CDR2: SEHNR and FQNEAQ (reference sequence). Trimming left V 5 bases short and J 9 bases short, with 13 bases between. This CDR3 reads CASSPSLDKAFF. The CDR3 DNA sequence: TGTGCCAGCAGCCCGTCCCTAGACAAAGCTTTCTTT.

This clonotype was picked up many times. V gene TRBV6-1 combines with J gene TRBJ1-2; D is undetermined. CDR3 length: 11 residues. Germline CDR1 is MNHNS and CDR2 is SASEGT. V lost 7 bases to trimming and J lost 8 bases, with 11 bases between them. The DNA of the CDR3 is TGTGCCAGCATGGAGACCGGGGGCTACACCTTC. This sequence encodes CASMETGGYTF.

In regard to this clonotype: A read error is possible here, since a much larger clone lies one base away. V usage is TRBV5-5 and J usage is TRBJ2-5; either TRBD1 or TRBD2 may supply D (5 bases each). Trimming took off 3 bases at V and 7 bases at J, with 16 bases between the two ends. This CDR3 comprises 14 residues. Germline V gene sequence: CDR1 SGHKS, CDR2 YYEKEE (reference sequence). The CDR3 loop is CASSYAGTSGTQYF. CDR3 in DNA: TGTGCCAGCAGCTACGCCGGGACGTCAGGGACCCAGTACTTC.

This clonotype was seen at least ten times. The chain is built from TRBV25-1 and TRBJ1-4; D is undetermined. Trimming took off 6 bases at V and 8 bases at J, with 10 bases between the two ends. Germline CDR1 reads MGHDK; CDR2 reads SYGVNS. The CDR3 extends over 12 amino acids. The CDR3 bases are TGTGCCAGCAGCGCCCGAGGAGAAAAACTGTTTTTT. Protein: CASSARGEKLFF.

In nucleotides, the CDR3 is TGTGCCAGTAGTATAAGATGGGACAGGTGGAATCAGCCCCAGCATTTT. It specifies CASSIRWDRWNQPQHF. J is TRBJ1-5 and V is TRBV19, with 8 bases matching TRBD1. The CDR3 is made up of 16 amino acids. In germline, CDR1 is LNHDA, CDR2 SQIVND (reference sequence). J was trimmed by 4 bases and V by 2 bases; bases with no gene match: 7.

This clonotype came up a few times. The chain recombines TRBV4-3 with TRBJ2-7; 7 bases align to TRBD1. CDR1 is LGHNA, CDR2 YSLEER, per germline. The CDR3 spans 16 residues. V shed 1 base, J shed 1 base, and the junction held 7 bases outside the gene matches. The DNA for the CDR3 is TGCGCCAGCAGCCAAGCCCTGGGACAGCTGTCCTACGAGCAGTACTTC. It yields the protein CASSQALGQLSYEQYF.

The CDR3 protein is CASMPSRDRGLSGYTF. In DNA, the CDR3 is TGTGCCAGTATGCCCAGCCGGGACAGGGGGCTCTCTGGCTACACCTTC. The V call is TRBV19, the J call TRBJ1-2, with 12 bases matching TRBD1. The J segment lost 7 bases and the V segment lost 7 bases, leaving 13 bases of the junction unmatched. This CDR3 is built from 16 residues. Germline CDR1 is LNHDA and CDR2 is SQIVND (reference sequence).

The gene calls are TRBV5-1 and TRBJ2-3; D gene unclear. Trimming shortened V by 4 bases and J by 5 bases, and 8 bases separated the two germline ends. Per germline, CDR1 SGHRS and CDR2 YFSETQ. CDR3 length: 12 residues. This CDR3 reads CASSQKGDTQYF. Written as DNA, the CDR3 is TGCGCCAGCAGCCAAAAGGGAGATACGCAGTATTTT.

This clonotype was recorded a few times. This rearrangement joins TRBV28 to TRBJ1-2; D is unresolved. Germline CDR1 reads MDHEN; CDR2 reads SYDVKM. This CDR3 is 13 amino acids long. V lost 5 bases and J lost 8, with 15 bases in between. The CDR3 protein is CASSGPPPEGYTF. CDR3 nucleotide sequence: TGTGCCAGCAGTGGACCGCCGCCTGAGGGCTACACCTTC.